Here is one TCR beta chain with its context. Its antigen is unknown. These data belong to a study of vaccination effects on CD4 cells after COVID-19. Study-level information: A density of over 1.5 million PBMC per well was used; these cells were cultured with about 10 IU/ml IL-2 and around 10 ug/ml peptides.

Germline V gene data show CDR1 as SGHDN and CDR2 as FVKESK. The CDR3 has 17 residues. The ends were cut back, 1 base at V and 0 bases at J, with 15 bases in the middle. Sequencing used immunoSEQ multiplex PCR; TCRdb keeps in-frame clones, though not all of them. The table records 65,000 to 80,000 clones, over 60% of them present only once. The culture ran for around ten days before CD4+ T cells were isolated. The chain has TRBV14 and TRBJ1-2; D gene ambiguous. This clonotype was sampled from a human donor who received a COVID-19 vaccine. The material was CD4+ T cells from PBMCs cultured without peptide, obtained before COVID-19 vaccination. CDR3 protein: CASSQVVAADSNYGYTF. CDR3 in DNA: TGTGCCAGCAGCCAAGTGGTGGCAGCCGATTCTAACTATGGCTACACCTTC.